The T cell receptor (beta chain) described here comes from a study of Ad26.COV2.S vaccination and SARS-CoV-2 variants. The CDR3 extends over 14 amino acids. Trimming shortened V by 3 bases and J by 7 bases, and 10 bases separated the two germline ends. Germline V gene lookup returns CDR1 LNHDA and CDR2 SQIVND (reference sequence). Documented treatment: about 20 received Ad26.COV2.S at low or high dose, single or two shots; several received placebo; per-sample allocation not given. The investigators took samples on day 63 after the first vaccine or placebo injection. Clones were read by immunoSEQ multiplex PCR, and TCRdb kept only the in-frame ones, dropping some. The sample has about 350,000 clones, around 88% seen once.

V is TRBV19 and J is TRBJ1-6; perhaps TRBD1 as D (5 bases). Sequencing used peripheral blood, obtained in a trial of Ad26.COV2.S vaccine versus placebo. This receptor was identified in a person between 18 and 59 years old who received the Ad26.COV2.S COVID-19 vaccine or a placebo. The CDR3 region has the DNA TGTGCCAGTAGTATCCGGGACTACAATTCACCCCTCCACTTT. Residues: CASSIRDYNSPLHF.